The T cell receptor beta chain under discussion was sequenced for a study of T cell repertoires in aging, cancer and after chemotherapy. Looking at the study overall: Donor ages fell into six groups from 30 or younger up to 70 or older. Paired samples before and after chemotherapy came from glioblastoma patients receiving temozolomide-based therapy.

Findings and limits, study-wide: The repertoire data cannot show anything about immunological memory following chemotherapy.

A remark on this clonotype: The antigen is undetermined.

TRB rearrangements spanning V, D and J were amplified using mixed TRB-A/B primers. TCRdb redid the calling of the multiplex PCR reads with MiXCR, one entry per CDR3 protein. The table records a few thousand distinct CDR3 sequences, about 45% of them present only once. Peripheral blood genomic DNA, not sorted cells or RNA, was the template. The ends were cut back, 4 bases at V and 3 bases at J, with 19 bases in the middle. CDR1 is MNHEY, CDR2 SMNVEV, per germline (reference sequence). CDR3 length: 17 amino acids. Specimen: blood. This sequence originates from a human donor with a solid tumor. This chain joins TRBV27 and TRBJ1-5; D unresolved. CDR3 loop: CASSSECNGWDNQPQHF. In nucleotides, the CDR3 is TGTGCCAGCAGTTCCGAATGTAACGGTTGGGACAATCAGCCCCAGCATTTT.